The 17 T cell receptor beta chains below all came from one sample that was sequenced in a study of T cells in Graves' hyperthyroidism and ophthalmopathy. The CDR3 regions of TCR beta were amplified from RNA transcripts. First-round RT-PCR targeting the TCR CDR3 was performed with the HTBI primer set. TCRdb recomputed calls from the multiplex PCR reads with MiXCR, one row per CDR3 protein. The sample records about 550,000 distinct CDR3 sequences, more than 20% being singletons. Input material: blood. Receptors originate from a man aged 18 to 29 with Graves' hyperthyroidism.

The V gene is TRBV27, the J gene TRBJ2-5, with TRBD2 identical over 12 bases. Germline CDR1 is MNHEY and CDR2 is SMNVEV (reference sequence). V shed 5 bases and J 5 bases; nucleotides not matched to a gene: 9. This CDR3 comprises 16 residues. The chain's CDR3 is CASSATSGRSGETQYF. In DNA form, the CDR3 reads TGTGCCAGCAGTGCAACTAGCGGGAGGTCAGGGGAGACCCAGTACTTC.

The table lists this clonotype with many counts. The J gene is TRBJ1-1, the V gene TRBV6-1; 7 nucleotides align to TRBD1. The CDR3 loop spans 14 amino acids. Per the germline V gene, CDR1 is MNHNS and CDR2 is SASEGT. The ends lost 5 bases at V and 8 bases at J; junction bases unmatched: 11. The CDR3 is CASSIRGLKPEAFF. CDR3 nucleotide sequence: TGTGCCAGCAGTATTAGGGGGCTCAAACCCGAAGCTTTCTTT.

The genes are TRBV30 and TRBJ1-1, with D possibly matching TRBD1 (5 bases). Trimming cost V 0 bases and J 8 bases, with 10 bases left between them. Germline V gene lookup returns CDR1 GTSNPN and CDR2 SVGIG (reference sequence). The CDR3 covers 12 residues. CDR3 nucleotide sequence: TGTGCCTGGAGTGTACTGACAGACGAAGCTTTCTTT. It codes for CAWSVLTDEAFF.

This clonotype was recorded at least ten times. CDR3 sequence: CASTDGLSGANVLTF. DNA for the CDR3: TGTGCCAGCACCGACGGGCTCTCTGGGGCCAACGTCCTGACTTTC. This rearrangement joins TRBV6-1 to TRBJ2-6; D is unresolved. Trimming took 7 bases from V and 0 from J, leaving 10 bases between them. The germline CDR1 and CDR2 sequences are MNHNS and SASEGT. The CDR3 consists of 15 residues.

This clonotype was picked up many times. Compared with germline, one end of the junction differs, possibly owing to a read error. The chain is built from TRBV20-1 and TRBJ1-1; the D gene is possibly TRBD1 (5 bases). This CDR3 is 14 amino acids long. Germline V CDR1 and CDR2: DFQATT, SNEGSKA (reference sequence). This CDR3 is CSARGGGGNTEAFF. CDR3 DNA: TGCAGTGCCAGAGGTGGGGGGGGGAACACTGAAGCTTTCTTT.

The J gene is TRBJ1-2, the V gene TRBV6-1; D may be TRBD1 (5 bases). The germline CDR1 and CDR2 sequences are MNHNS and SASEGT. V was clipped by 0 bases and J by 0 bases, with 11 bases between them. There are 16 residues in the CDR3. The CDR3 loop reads CASSEAALGANYGYTF. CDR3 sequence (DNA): TGTGCCAGCAGTGAAGCCGCCTTAGGGGCTAACTATGGCTACACCTTC.

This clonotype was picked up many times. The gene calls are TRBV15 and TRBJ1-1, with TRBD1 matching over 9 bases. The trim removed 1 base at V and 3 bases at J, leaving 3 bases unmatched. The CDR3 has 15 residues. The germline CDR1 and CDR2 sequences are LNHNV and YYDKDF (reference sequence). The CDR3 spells CATSRGDRDYTEAFF. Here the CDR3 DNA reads TGTGCCACCAGCAGAGGGGACAGGGATTACACTGAAGCTTTCTTT.

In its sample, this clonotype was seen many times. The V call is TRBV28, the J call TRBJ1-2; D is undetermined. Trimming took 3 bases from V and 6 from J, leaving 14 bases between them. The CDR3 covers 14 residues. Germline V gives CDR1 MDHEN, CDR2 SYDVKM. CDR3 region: CASSLAGVRNGYTF. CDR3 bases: TGTGCCAGCAGTTTGGCAGGAGTCCGGAATGGCTACACCTTC.

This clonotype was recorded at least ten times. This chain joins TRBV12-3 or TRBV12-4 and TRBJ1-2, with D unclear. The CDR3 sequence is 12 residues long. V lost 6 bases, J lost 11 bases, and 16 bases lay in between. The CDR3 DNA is TGTGCCAGCAGCACCCGAGTGGGGTCATACACCTTC. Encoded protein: CASSTRVGSYTF.

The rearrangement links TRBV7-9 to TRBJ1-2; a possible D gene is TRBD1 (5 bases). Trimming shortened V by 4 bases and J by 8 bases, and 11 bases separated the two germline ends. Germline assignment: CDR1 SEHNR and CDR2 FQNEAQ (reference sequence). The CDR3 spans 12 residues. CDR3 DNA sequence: TGTGCCAGCAGCTCAGACAGTTTGGGCTACACCTTC. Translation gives CASSSDSLGYTF.

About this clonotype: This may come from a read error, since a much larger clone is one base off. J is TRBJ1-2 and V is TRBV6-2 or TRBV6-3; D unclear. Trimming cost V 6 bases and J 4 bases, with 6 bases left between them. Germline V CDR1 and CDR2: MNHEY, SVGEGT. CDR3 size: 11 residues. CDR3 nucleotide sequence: TGTGCCAGCAGCCACAGCTATGGCTACACCTTC. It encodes CASSHSYGYTF.

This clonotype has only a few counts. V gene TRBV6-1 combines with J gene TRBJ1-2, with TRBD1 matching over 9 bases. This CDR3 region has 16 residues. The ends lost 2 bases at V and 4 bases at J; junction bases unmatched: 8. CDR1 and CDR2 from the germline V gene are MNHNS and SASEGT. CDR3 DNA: TGTGCCAGCAGTGAAATACCGACAGGGGGGATCTATGGCTACACCTTC. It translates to CASSEIPTGGIYGYTF.

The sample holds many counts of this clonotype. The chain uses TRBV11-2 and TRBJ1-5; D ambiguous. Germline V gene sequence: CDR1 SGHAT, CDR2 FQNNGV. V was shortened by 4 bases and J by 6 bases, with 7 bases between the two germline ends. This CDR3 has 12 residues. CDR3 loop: CASSSRGQPQHF. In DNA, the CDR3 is TGTGCCAGCAGCTCTCGGGGTCAGCCCCAGCATTTT.

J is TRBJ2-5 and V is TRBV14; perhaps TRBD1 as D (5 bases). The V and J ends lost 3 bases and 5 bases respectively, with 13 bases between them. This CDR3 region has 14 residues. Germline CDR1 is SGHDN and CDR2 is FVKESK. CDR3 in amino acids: CASSQTDPPETQYF. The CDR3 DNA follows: TGTGCCAGCAGCCAGACAGATCCCCCGGAGACCCAGTACTTC.

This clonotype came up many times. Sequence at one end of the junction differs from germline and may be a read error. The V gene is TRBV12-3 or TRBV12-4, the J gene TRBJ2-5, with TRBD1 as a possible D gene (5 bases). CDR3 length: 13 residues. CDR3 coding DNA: TGTGCCAGCAGCTTAGGACACAAAGAGACCCAGTACTTC. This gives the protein CASSLGHKETQYF.

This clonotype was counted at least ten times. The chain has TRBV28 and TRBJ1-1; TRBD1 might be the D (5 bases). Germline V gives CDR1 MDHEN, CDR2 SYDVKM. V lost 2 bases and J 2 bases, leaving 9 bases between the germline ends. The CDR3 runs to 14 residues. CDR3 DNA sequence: TGTGCCAGCAGTTTAAGGGACCTAAACACTGAAGCTTTCTTT. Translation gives CASSLRDLNTEAFF. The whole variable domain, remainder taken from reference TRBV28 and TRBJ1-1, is DVKVTQSSRYLVKRTGEKVFLECVQDMDHENMFWYRQDPGLGLRLIYFSYDVKMKEKGDIPEGYSVSREKKERFSLILESASTNQTSMYLCASSLRDLNTEAFFGQGTRLTVV.

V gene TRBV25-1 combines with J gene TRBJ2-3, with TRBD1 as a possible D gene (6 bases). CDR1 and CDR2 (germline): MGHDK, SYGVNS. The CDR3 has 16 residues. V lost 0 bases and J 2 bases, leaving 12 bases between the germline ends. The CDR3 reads CASSEYADSVTDTQYF. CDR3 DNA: TGTGCCAGCAGTGAATATGCGGACAGCGTCACAGATACGCAGTATTTT.